This passage covers 3 T cell receptor beta chains from one sample sequenced in a study of T-cell memory formation after mild COVID-19. TCRdb fed the 5' RACE reads into MiXCR, producing one record per CDR3 protein. This sample has 250,000 to 300,000 distinct CDR3 sequences, with approximately 16% found just once. Sample: PBMCs or a T cell subset sorted from them (not recorded which). These receptors were taken from a man younger than 35 who had mild COVID-19 (a few samples of this study predate the infection). Cell type and time point are not known.

The chain joins TRBV19 to TRBJ1-1; possible D gene TRBD1, 6 bases. There are 14 residues in the CDR3. Germline assignment: CDR1 LNHDA and CDR2 SQIVND (reference sequence). V was clipped by 10 bases and J by 3 bases, with 18 bases between them. This CDR3 is CATLEPGHYTEAFF. CDR3 DNA: TGTGCCACCCTAGAACCGGGACACTACACTGAAGCTTTCTTT. Looking up the rest from reference TRBV19 and TRBJ1-1 gives the full variable domain: DGGITQSPKYLFRKEGQNVTLSCEQNLNHDAMYWYRQDPGQGLRLIYYSQIVNDFQKGDIAEGYSVSREKKESFPLTVTSAQKNPTAFYLCATLEPGHYTEAFFGQGTRLTVV.

This clonotype was recorded many times. DNA of the CDR3: TGTGCCAGCAGCCTCGCCCTTAAAGAGACCCAGTACTTC. This gives the protein CASSLALKETQYF. The chain uses TRBV7-2 and TRBJ2-5; D not resolved. The germline CDR1 and CDR2 sequences are SGHTA and FQGNSA. The CDR3 spans 13 residues. With 5 bases removed from V and 3 bases from J, the gap between germline ends came to 10 bases.

This chain joins TRBV14 and TRBJ2-5, with TRBD1 matching 8 bases. After removal of 4 bases from V and 2 bases from J, the junction contained 6 bases not matched to a gene. The CDR3 covers 15 residues. CDR1 and CDR2 (germline): SGHDN, FVKESK. CDR3 sequence: CASSPFQGAQETQYF. CDR3 nucleotide sequence: TGTGCCAGCAGCCCCTTTCAGGGGGCACAAGAGACCCAGTACTTC.